The 19 T cell receptor beta chains in this list originate from one sample, sequenced in a study of blood T cell repertoires in COVID-19 (dated by TCRdb to about 2020). Libraries were built with the immunoSEQ multiplex PCR assay. Drawn from immuneACCESS, this table holds only the in-frame rearrangements with V and J called that TCRdb kept. Clones are partly lost; checked studies trace under half to an unresolved V gene and leave the rest unexplained. The sample profile shows 200,000 or so clones; 65% to 85% of them were found once. Over 9.5% of the sample is in the top ten clones. Sequenced: peripheral blood. The receptors here all came from an elderly woman with acute or convalescent COVID-19.

The chain combines TRBV15 with TRBJ1-6; the match to TRBD1 covers 8 bases. V lost 5 bases, J lost 4 bases, and 10 bases stayed unmatched. The germline V gene has CDR1 LNHNV and CDR2 YYDKDF (reference sequence). This CDR3 spans 17 amino acids. DNA for the CDR3: TGTGCCACCAGCTCATACAGGGGGACCGATTATAATTCACCCCTCCACTTT. This gives the protein CATSSYRGTDYNSPLHF.

This sequence joins TRBV7-2 and TRBJ2-3; D may be TRBD2 (5 bases). The germline CDR1 and CDR2 sequences are SGHTA and FQGNSA. The CDR3 is 14 amino acids. Deletions cut 5 bases from V and 2 bases from J, with 11 bases between. This CDR3 is CASSPSRATDTQYF. The DNA for the CDR3 is TGTGCCAGCAGCCCTAGCCGCGCCACAGATACGCAGTATTTT.

This chain joins TRBV9 and TRBJ1-2, with 7 positions matching TRBD1. The V gene's germline CDR1 is SGDLS and CDR2 YYNGEE. V was pared by 3 bases and J by 0 bases, with 2 bases of the junction left unmatched. CDR3 length: 14 residues. In DNA form, the CDR3 reads TGTGCCAGCAGCGGTCAGGGGGCTAACTATGGCTACACCTTC. This sequence encodes CASSGQGANYGYTF. Full variable domain (rest looked up from reference TRBV9 and TRBJ1-2): DSGVTQTPKHLITATGQRVTLRCSPRSGDLSVYWYQQSLDQGLQFLIQYYNGEERAKGNILERFSAQQFPDLHSELNLSSLELGDSALYFCASSGQGANYGYTFGSGTRLTVV.

This chain uses TRBV6-6 with TRBJ2-7; D perhaps matches TRBD2 (5 bases). The CDR3 is 12 residues long. With 8 bases removed from V and 5 bases from J, the gap between germline ends came to 13 bases. The germline gives CDR1 MNHNY, CDR2 SVGAGI (reference sequence). CDR3 amino acids: CASYQFSDEQYF. DNA of the CDR3: TGTGCCAGCTATCAATTTAGCGACGAGCAGTACTTC.

This clone was seen only a few times. The chain joins TRBV24-1 to TRBJ1-2, with a tentative D call TRBD1 (6 bases). Germline values: CDR1 KGHDR, CDR2 SFDVKD. V was clipped by 7 bases and J by 5 bases, with 10 bases between them. The CDR3 has 12 residues. CDR3 coding DNA: TGTGCCACCAGCCGGGACACGTATGGCTACACCTTC. As protein: CATSRDTYGYTF.

The rearrangement links TRBV18 to TRBJ1-1; TRBD1 aligns across 8 bases. The CDR3 is 18 residues long. Looked up from germline, CDR1 is KGHSH and CDR2 is LQKENI. V lost 0 bases to trimming and J lost 2 bases; unmatched junction nucleotides: 11. CDR3 region: CASSPPPGGYLENTEAFF. As DNA, the CDR3 is TGTGCCAGCTCACCACCGCCAGGGGGCTATTTGGAAAACACTGAAGCTTTCTTT.

V usage is TRBV28 and J usage is TRBJ1-4, with D possibly being TRBD1 (5 bases). Looked up from germline, CDR1 is MDHEN and CDR2 is SYDVKM. V was pared by 3 bases and J by 4 bases, with 12 bases between. The CDR3 loop spans 15 amino acids. This CDR3 is CASSFLGRGNEKLFF. The CDR3 DNA is TGTGCCAGCAGTTTTTTGGGGCGAGGTAATGAAAAACTGTTTTTT.

The J gene is TRBJ1-2, the V gene TRBV12-3 or TRBV12-4; no reliable D call. The germline V and J ends were trimmed by 2 bases and 8 bases, with 12 bases remaining between them. The CDR3 covers 13 residues. The CDR3 DNA is TGTGCCAGCAGTTTAATAATCGGGATGGGCTACACCTTC. Translating gives CASSLIIGMGYTF.

This chain uses TRBV5-4 with TRBJ1-6, with D uncertain. Per germline, CDR1 SGHNT and CDR2 YYREEE (reference sequence). V lost 3 bases to trimming and J lost 7 bases, with 11 bases between them. The CDR3 covers 14 residues. The CDR3 loop reads CASSSRTGNSPLHF. The CDR3 DNA sequence: TGTGCCAGCAGCTCCCGGACGGGGAATTCACCCCTCCACTTT. Complete variable domain (other parts from reference TRBV5-4 and TRBJ1-6): ETGVTQSPTHLIKTRGQQVTLRCSSQSGHNTVSWYQQALGQGPQFIFQYYREEENGRGNFPPRFSGLQFPNYSSELNVNALELDDSALYLCASSSRTGNSPLHFGNGTRLTVT.

The chain couples TRBV28 to TRBJ2-7; D might be TRBD1 (5 bases). Germline V lookup: CDR1 MDHEN, CDR2 SYDVKM. V was trimmed by 3 bases and J by 0 bases, leaving 12 bases between them. This CDR3 region has 15 residues. CDR3 sequence (DNA): TGTGCCAGCAGTTTGTATGACAGCGTCTCCTACGAGCAGTACTTC. It encodes CASSLYDSVSYEQYF.

This clone has only a few counts. The V gene is TRBV9, the J gene TRBJ2-7; D unresolved. The length of the CDR3 is 14 residues. V was shortened by 3 bases and J by 4 bases, with 14 bases between the two germline ends. CDR1 SGDLS and CDR2 YYNGEE come from the germline V gene. The CDR3 region has the DNA TGTGCCAGCAGCGCTAGAGAGGCCTCTTACGAGCAGTACTTC. As protein: CASSAREASYEQYF.

The gene calls are TRBV6-6 and TRBJ1-3, with 9 bases matching TRBD1. CDR3 length: 16 amino acids. The trim removed 2 bases at V and 5 bases at J, leaving 7 bases unmatched. Germline CDR1 is MNHNY and CDR2 is SVGAGI (reference sequence). Here the CDR3 reads CASSYGGQGLRNTIYF. The DNA of the CDR3 is TGTGCCAGCAGTTACGGAGGACAGGGGTTAAGAAACACCATATATTTT.

This chain uses TRBV19 with TRBJ1-6; TRBD1 aligns across 8 bases. Germline V gene sequence: CDR1 LNHDA, CDR2 SQIVND (reference sequence). This CDR3 spans 15 amino acids. V gave up 4 bases and J gave up 6 bases; unmatched junction bases: 5. The CDR3: CASSTTGQANSPLHF. The DNA for the CDR3 is TGTGCCAGTAGTACTACGGGACAGGCTAATTCACCCCTCCACTTT.

In its sample, this clone was seen a few times. V is TRBV12-3 or TRBV12-4 and J is TRBJ1-1; D ambiguous. The CDR3 consists of 11 residues. The V end lost 7 bases, the J end lost 6 bases, and 9 bases lay between the germline ends. The CDR3 region is CASTKGAEAFF. The CDR3, as DNA: TGTGCCAGCACTAAGGGAGCTGAAGCTTTCTTT.

This clone has only a few counts. This chain joins TRBV4-2 and TRBJ1-1; D ambiguous. CDR3 length: 13 residues. The germline CDR1 and CDR2 sequences are LGHNA and YNFKEQ. V dropped 5 bases and J dropped 5 bases, with 12 bases sitting between them. The CDR3 DNA follows: TGTGCCAGCAGCTTGAAGGGAGAGACTGAAGCTTTCTTT. Translating it yields CASSLKGETEAFF.

The CDR3 spells CASGPGTGNSAKLFF. In nucleotides, the CDR3 is TGTGCCAGCGGTCCTGGTACAGGGAACTCGGCAAAACTGTTTTTT. The V call is TRBV25-1, the J call TRBJ1-4, with a weak D call TRBD1 (6 bases). Trimming pared 8 bases from V and 10 bases from J, leaving 23 bases between. The germline V gene encodes CDR1 MGHDK and CDR2 SYGVNS. The CDR3 sequence is 15 residues long.

The chain combines TRBV10-1 with TRBJ2-3; TRBD2 might be the D (6 bases). The CDR3 sequence is 16 residues long. Germline CDR1 is WNHNN and CDR2 is SYGVQD (reference sequence). V lost 6 bases and J 0 bases, leaving 16 bases between the germline ends. CDR3 DNA sequence: TGCGCCAGCAGGGAGGGGTGGAGGGCTAGCACAGATACGCAGTATTTT. Amino acid sequence: CASREGWRASTDTQYF.

The CDR3 bases are TGTGCCAGCAGCTTAGGTACGGGGAAGGGACAGCCCCAGCATTTT. Translating it yields CASSLGTGKGQPQHF. The chain couples TRBV7-8 to TRBJ1-5; unclear D gene. There are 15 residues in the CDR3. Germline CDR1 SGHVS, CDR2 FQNEAQ. V was cut by 1 base and J by 7 bases, with 14 bases left in between.

This chain joins TRBV10-1 and TRBJ2-1, with TRBD2 as a possible D gene (6 bases). The CDR3 sequence is 14 residues long. Germline-derived CDR1 and CDR2 are WNHNN and SYGVQD (reference sequence). The V and J ends lost 2 bases and 7 bases respectively, with 12 bases between them. This chain's CDR3 is CASSEGGPRNEQFF. The CDR3 DNA is TGCGCCAGCAGTGAGGGAGGGCCCAGAAATGAGCAGTTCTTC.